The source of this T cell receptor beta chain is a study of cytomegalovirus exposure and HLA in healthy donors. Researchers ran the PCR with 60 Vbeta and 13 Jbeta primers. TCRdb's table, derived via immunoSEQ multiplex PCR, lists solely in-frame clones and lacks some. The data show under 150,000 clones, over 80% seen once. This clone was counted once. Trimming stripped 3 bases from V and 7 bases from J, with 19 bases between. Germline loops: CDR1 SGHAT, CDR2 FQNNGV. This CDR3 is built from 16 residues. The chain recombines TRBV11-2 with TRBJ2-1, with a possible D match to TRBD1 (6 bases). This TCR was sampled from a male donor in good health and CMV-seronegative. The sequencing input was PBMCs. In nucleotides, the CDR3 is TGTGCCAGCAGCTTGACCGGGACAAGGGGCACGAATGAGCAGTTCTTC. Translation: CASSLTGTRGTNEQFF.